These 15 T cell receptor beta chains were sequenced from one sample in a study of blood T cell repertoires in COVID-19. Profiling relied on immunoSEQ multiplex PCR, and the TCRdb table lists in-frame clones only, not all of them. The sample includes around 160,000 clones, roughly 87% of them seen just once. The source material was PBMCs or T cells enriched from blood (not recorded which). These receptors were collected from a woman in her forties who had been exposed to COVID-19.

This rearrangement joins TRBV2 to TRBJ2-3; maybe TRBD2 (6 bases). Germline values: CDR1 SNHLY, CDR2 FYNNEI. Trimming left V 10 bases short and J 2 bases short, with 19 bases between. The CDR3 contains 15 residues. CDR3 sequence (DNA): TGTGCCACCCCTCCCCGGGAGAAAAACACAGATACGCAGTATTTT. Protein product: CATPPREKNTDTQYF.

The chain carries TRBV21-1 and TRBJ1-5; whether TRBD1, the table's D call, matches the DNA was not checked. TRBV21-1 is described as a pseudogene. The CDR3 length is 15 residues. The CDR3 is CASSPRTGGSVPQHF. The CDR3 coding sequence is TGTGCCAGCAGCCCTCGGACAGGGGGCTCGGTGCCCCAGCATTTT.

The V gene is TRBV10-2, the J gene TRBJ2-5; TRBD1 aligns across 8 bases. The CDR3 covers 17 residues. With V trimmed by 5 bases and J by 1 base, 12 bases remained unmatched. Germline assignment: CDR1 WSHSY and CDR2 SAAADI. CDR3 nucleotide sequence: TGCGCCAGCAGTTTTCTAAGCCACAGGGGGAGCCAAGAGACCCAGTACTTC. Amino acids: CASSFLSHRGSQETQYF.

The V and J genes are TRBV7-2 and TRBJ1-5; D perhaps matches TRBD1 (5 bases). V gave up 0 bases and J gave up 0 bases, with 6 bases separating them. Per germline, CDR1 SGHTA and CDR2 FQGNSA. The length of the CDR3 is 15 residues. The DNA of the CDR3 is TGTGCCAGCAGCTTAGCGGGGGGTAGCAATCAGCCCCAGCATTTT. This sequence encodes CASSLAGGSNQPQHF. Complete variable domain (other parts from reference TRBV7-2 and TRBJ1-5): GAGVSQSPSNKVTEKGKDVELRCDPISGHTALYWYRQSLGQGLEFLIYFQGNSAPDKSGLPSDRFSAERTGGSVSTLTIQRTQQEDSAVYLCASSLAGGSNQPQHFGDGTRLSIL.

This clone was recorded only once. This sequence joins TRBV7-8 and TRBJ2-2; TRBD1 aligns across 7 bases. The germline V gene has CDR1 SGHVS and CDR2 FQNEAQ. With 1 base clipped from V and 2 bases from J, the junction kept 4 bases outside the gene matches. CDR3 length equals 16 residues. Written as DNA, the CDR3 is TGTGCCAGCAGCTTAGTAGGGACAGCCAACACCGGGGAGCTGTTTTTT. Encoded protein: CASSLVGTANTGELFF. Full variable domain (rest looked up from reference TRBV7-8 and TRBJ2-2): GAGVSQSPRYKVAKRGQDVALRCDPISGHVSLFWYQQALGQGPEFLTYFQNEAQLDKSGLPSDRFFAERPEGSVSTLKIQRTQQEDSAVYLCASSLVGTANTGELFFGEGSRLTVL.

The table lists this clone with a count of one. The chain has TRBV2 and TRBJ1-2; D remains unclear. Trimming took 2 bases from V and 4 from J, leaving 5 bases between them. Germline assignment: CDR1 SNHLY and CDR2 FYNNEI. The CDR3 consists of 12 residues. The DNA for the CDR3 is TGTGCCAGCAGTGAATTGAGCTATGGCTACACCTTC. Translating gives CASSELSYGYTF.

The V gene is TRBV7-6, the J gene TRBJ1-3, with D uncertain. Germline V gene data show CDR1 as SGHVS and CDR2 as FNYEAQ. Between the trimmed V and J ends, which lost 0 bases and 0 bases, there was a span of 6 bases. There are 15 residues in the CDR3. CDR3 loop: CASSLAWSSGNTIYF. The CDR3 nucleotides read TGTGCCAGCAGCTTAGCATGGAGCTCTGGAAACACCATATATTTT. Full variable domain (missing parts from reference TRBV7-6 and TRBJ1-3): GAGVSQSPRYKVTKRGQDVALRCDPISGHVSLYWYRQALGQGPEFLTYFNYEAQQDKSGLPNDRFSAERPEGSISTLTIQRTEQRDSAMYRCASSLAWSSGNTIYFGEGSWLTVV.

The chain recombines TRBV7-8 with TRBJ1-1, with D unclear. The CDR3 is 14 residues long. Germline assignment: CDR1 SGHVS and CDR2 FQNEAQ. V lost 2 bases to trimming and J lost 3 bases, with 10 bases between them. The CDR3 region has the DNA TGTGCCAGCAGCTTACCCGTTACGGACACTGAAGCTTTCTTT. It specifies CASSLPVTDTEAFF.

CDR3 sequence (DNA): TGTGCCAGCAGCGGAGGGAAGCGGGGGGGGCAAGAGACCCAGTACTTC. Its protein product is CASSGGKRGGQETQYF. The V call is TRBV9, the J call TRBJ2-5; 10 bases are a match to TRBD2. This CDR3 contains 16 residues. V gave up 3 bases and J gave up 2 bases; unmatched junction bases: 7. Looked up from germline, CDR1 is SGDLS and CDR2 is YYNGEE.

This chain joins TRBV6-6 and TRBJ2-1; a possible D gene is TRBD1 (6 bases). The CDR3 is 16 residues long. Germline-derived CDR1 and CDR2 are MNHNY and SVGAGI (reference sequence). V was shortened by 5 bases and J by 8 bases, with 22 bases between the two germline ends. In DNA, the CDR3 is TGTGCCAGCAGTCAACCCCCCTACCGGACAGTATATGAGCAGTTCTTC. Its protein product is CASSQPPYRTVYEQFF.

The rearrangement joins TRBV28 to TRBJ2-2, with TRBD1 matching over 11 bases. CDR3 length: 15 residues. J lost 4 bases, V lost 5 bases, and 3 bases had no gene match. Looked up from germline, CDR1 is MDHEN and CDR2 is SYDVKM. The CDR3 DNA reads TGTGCCAGCAGTACCGGGACAGGGGGCACCGGGGAGCTGTTTTTT. This translates into CASSTGTGGTGELFF.

This sequence joins TRBV3-1 (or the pseudogene TRBV3-2) and TRBJ1-6, with 7 positions matching TRBD1. With V trimmed by 5 bases and J by 5 bases, 3 bases remained unmatched. Germline V gives CDR1 LGHDT, CDR2 YNNKEL (reference sequence). This CDR3 comprises 14 residues. The CDR3 sequence is CASSWDSNNSPLHF. CDR3 nucleotides: TGTGCCAGCAGCTGGGACAGCAATAATTCACCCCTCCACTTT.

This chain links TRBV7-2 with TRBJ2-2; D might be TRBD2 (6 bases). The CDR3 extends over 16 amino acids. Trimming took 3 bases from V and 1 from J, leaving 12 bases between them. CDR1 and CDR2 from the germline V gene are SGHTA and FQGNSA. CDR3 coding DNA: TGTGCCAGCAGCTTGTATCGGGAGAGGAACACCGGGGAGCTGTTTTTT. As protein: CASSLYRERNTGELFF.

The chain joins TRBV9 to TRBJ1-1; D gene ambiguous. V gave up 0 bases and J gave up 0 bases, with 9 bases separating them. CDR1 and CDR2 from the germline V gene are SGDLS and YYNGEE. The CDR3 length is 15 residues. The CDR3 DNA sequence: TGTGCCAGCAGCGTAGATCCAGAAATGAACACTGAAGCTTTCTTT. As protein: CASSVDPEMNTEAFF.

The genes are TRBV7-9 and TRBJ2-3; D is unclear. CDR1 SEHNR and CDR2 FQNEAQ come from the germline V gene (reference sequence). Trimming took off 4 bases at V and 4 bases at J, with 3 bases between the two ends. CDR3 length: 11 amino acids. The CDR3 here is CASSSADTQYF. The CDR3 coding sequence is TGTGCCAGCAGCTCCGCAGATACGCAGTATTTT.